This is a list of T cell receptor beta chains from one sample in a study of blood T cell repertoires in COVID-19. Sequenced by immunoSEQ multiplex PCR; TCRdb stores in-frame clones only, minus some. Seen here are about 190,000 clones, about 89% observed once, and the top ten hold 6.5% to 8.5%. Source material: peripheral blood. These receptors were collected from a man in his forties with acute or convalescent COVID-19. Each CDR3 is given with its conserved first and last residue. The D gene is left open where the match is weak. Clone size appears in some rows only: once, few, many, or a class for an expanded clone.

TRBJ1-1,11,NA,TRBV7-6,NA,CASSLQGEAFF,TGTGCCAGCAGCTTACAGGGAGAAGCTTTCTTT
TRBJ1-1,12,NA,TRBV19,TRBD1,CAIHGDRGPAFF,TGTGCCATCCACGGGGACAGGGGGCCGGCTTTCTTT
TRBJ2-1,15,NA,TRBV5-4,TRBD2,CASSTGAGANNEQFF,TGTGCCAGCAGCACGGGAGCGGGGGCCAACAATGAGCAGTTCTTC
TRBJ1-1,13,NA,TRBV30,NA,CAWSSDSLTEAFF,TGTGCCTGGAGTTCGGACAGTTTGACTGAAGCTTTCTTT
TRBJ2-2,15,NA,TRBV6-6,TRBD1,CASSSRTGGIGELFF,TGTGCCAGCAGTTCCCGGACAGGGGGCATCGGGGAGCTGTTTTTT
TRBJ1-6,17,many,TRBV9,TRBD1,CASSAYPMGTDSSPLHF,TGTGCCAGCAGTGCATACCCCATGGGGACAGACTCTTCACCCCTCCACTTT
TRBJ1-2,15,NA,TRBV6-2/TRBV6-3,TRBD1,CASRPTGQGAYGYTF,TGTGCCAGCAGGCCTACCGGACAGGGGGCCTATGGCTACACCTTC
TRBJ1-2,14,NA,TRBV3-1/TRBV3-2,NA,CASSPRGAINGYTF,TGTGCCAGCAGCCCCAGGGGCGCGATTAATGGCTACACCTTC
TRBJ2-7,16,NA,TRBV5-1,NA,CASNPFGGGGSYEQYF,TGCGCCAGCAACCCCTTTGGGGGCGGGGGATCCTACGAGCAGTACTTC
TRBJ1-6,15,NA,TRBV30,NA,CAWSGGASGNSPLHF,TGTGCCTGGAGCGGAGGGGCAAGTGGTAATTCACCCCTCCACTTT
TRBJ1-1,12,NA,TRBV6-2/TRBV6-3,NA,CASSRSGTEAFF,TGTGCCAGCAGTCGGTCGGGCACTGAAGCTTTCTTT
TRBJ1-6,18,NA,TRBV28,NA,CASSFLPGKGTYNSPLHF,TGTGCCAGCAGTTTCCTTCCCGGTAAGGGGACCTATAATTCACCCCTCCACTTT
TRBJ1-2,13,NA,TRBV3-1/TRBV3-2,NA,CASSNDRYNGYTF,TGTGCCAGCAGCAATGACAGATATAATGGCTACACCTTC
TRBJ1-2,18,NA,TRBV28,TRBD1,CASRDGDRVIWDGYGYTF,TGTGCCAGCAGGGACGGGGACAGGGTCATATGGGACGGCTATGGCTACACCTTC
TRBJ1-2,15,NA,TRBV7-8,NA,CASSLEVFRDYGYTF,TGTGCCAGCAGCTTAGAGGTTTTTCGGGACTATGGCTACACCTTC
TRBJ2-7,13,NA,TRBV12-3/TRBV12-4,NA,CASRPTSTYEQYF,TGTGCCAGCAGACCTACTAGCACATACGAGCAGTACTTC
TRBJ1-1,13,NA,TRBV7-6,NA,CASSLSLNTEAFF,TGTGCCAGCAGCTTATCTCTGAACACTGAAGCTTTCTTT
TRBJ2-1,16,NA,TRBV5-6,TRBD1,CASSLWTGSSYNEQFF,TGTGCCAGCAGCTTGTGGACAGGGAGCTCCTACAATGAGCAGTTCTTC
TRBJ2-7,12,NA,TRBV19,NA,CASSVAGNEQYF,TGTGCCAGTAGTGTTGCAGGGAACGAGCAGTACTTC
TRBJ2-7,13,NA,TRBV6-1,NA,CASSEARGGEQYF,TGTGCCAGCAGTGAAGCGAGGGGGGGCGAGCAGTACTTC
TRBJ2-7,16,NA,TRBV5-4,TRBD1,CASSLDPGGRSYEQYF,TGTGCCAGCAGCTTGGATCCAGGGGGCCGCTCCTACGAGCAGTACTTC
TRBJ1-2,17,NA,TRBV28,TRBD1,CASRLWRINRGNYGYTF,TGTGCCAGCAGACTCTGGAGAATTAACAGGGGTAACTATGGCTACACCTTC
TRBJ2-1,17,NA,TRBV4-2,TRBD2,CASSQTTSGVPYNEQFF,TGTGCCAGCAGCCAAACAACTAGCGGGGTGCCCTACAATGAGCAGTTCTTC
TRBJ1-1,12,NA,TRBV6-6,NA,CASRGQGTEAFF,TGTGCCAGCAGGGGGCAGGGCACTGAAGCTTTCTTT
TRBJ2-7,14,NA,TRBV7-7,NA,CASSLAESSYEQYF,TGTGCTAGCAGCTTAGCTGAGAGCTCCTACGAGCAGTACTTC
TRBJ1-6,17,NA,TRBV13,NA,CASSLLASGGADSPLHF,TGTGCCAGCAGCTTATTGGCGTCAGGTGGGGCGGATTCACCCCTCCACTTT